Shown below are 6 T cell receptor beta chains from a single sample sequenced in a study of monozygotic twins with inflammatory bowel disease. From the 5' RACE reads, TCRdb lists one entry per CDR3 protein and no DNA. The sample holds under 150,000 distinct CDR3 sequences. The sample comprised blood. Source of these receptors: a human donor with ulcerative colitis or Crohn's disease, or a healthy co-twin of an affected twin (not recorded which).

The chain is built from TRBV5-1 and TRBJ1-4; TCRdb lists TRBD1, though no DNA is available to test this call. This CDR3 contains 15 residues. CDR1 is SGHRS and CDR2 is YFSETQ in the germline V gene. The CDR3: CASSATGALDEKLFF.

CDR3 sequence reads: CASSLASFYEQFF. V and J are TRBV5-1 and TRBJ2-1. CDR1 is SGHRS and CDR2 is YFSETQ in the germline V gene. The CDR3 length is 13 residues.

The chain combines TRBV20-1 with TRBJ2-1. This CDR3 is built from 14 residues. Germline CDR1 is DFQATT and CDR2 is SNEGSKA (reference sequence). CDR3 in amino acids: CSARDGVSYNEQFF.

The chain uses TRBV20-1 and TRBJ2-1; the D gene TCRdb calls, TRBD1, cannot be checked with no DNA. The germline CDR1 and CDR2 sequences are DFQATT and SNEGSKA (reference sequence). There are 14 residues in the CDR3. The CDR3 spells CSARTAGSYNEQFF.

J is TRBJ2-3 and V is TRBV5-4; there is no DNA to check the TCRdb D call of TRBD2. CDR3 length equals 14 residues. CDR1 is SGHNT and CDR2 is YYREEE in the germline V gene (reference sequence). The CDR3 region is CASSQTSGVDTQYF.

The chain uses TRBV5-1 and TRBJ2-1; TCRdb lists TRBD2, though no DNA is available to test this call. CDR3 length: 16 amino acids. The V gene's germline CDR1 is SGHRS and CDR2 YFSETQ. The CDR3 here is CASSLEAGSSYNEQFF.